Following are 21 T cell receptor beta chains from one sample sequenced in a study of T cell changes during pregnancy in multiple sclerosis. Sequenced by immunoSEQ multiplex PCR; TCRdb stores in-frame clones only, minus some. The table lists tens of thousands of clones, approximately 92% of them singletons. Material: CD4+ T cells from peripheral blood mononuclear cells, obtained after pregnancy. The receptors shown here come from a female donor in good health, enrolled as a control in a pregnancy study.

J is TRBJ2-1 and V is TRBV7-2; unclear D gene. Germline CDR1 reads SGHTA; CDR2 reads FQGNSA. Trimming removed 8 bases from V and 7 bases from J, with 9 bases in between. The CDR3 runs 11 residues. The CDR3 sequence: CASLSVNEQFF. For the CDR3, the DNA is TGTGCCAGCCTTAGTGTAAATGAGCAGTTCTTC.

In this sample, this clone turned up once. CDR3 sequence (DNA): TGTGCCAGCTCACCGGCCGGGACCTACAATGAGCAGTTCTTC. It specifies CASSPAGTYNEQFF. The chain combines TRBV18 with TRBJ2-1; D may be TRBD2 (5 bases). The V end was cut by 3 bases, the J end by 2 bases, with 8 bases between. The CDR3 has 14 residues. Germline assignment: CDR1 KGHSH and CDR2 LQKENI.

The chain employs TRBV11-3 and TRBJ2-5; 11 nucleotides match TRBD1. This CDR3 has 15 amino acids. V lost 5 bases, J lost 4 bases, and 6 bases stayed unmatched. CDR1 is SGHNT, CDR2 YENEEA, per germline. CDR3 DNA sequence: TGTGCCAGCAGCCGGGGACAGGGGGGGAGAGAGACCCAGTACTTC. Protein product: CASSRGQGGRETQYF.

For the CDR3, the DNA is TGTGCCAGCAGCGCGCAAGCTGCGGGCTCTGGGGCCAACGTCCTGACTTTC. Translated: CASSAQAAGSGANVLTF. V usage is TRBV7-3 and J usage is TRBJ2-6, with D perhaps matching TRBD2 (5 bases). CDR1 is SGHTA and CDR2 is FQGTGA in the germline V gene. The CDR3 totals 17 residues. V lost 5 bases, J lost 0 bases, and 14 bases lay in between.

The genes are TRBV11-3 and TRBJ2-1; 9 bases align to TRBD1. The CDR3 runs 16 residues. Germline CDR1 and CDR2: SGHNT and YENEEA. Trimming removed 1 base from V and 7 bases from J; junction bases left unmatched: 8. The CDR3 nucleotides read TGTGCCAGCAGCTTAGGAGGAACAGGGGGCAGGAATGAGCAGTTCTTC. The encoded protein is CASSLGGTGGRNEQFF.

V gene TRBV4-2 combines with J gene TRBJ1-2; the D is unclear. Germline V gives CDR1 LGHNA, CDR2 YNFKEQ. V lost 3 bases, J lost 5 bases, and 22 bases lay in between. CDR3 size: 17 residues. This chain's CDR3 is CASSHNGKRAGPYGYTF. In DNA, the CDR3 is TGTGCCAGCAGCCATAATGGGAAGAGGGCAGGACCGTATGGCTACACCTTC.

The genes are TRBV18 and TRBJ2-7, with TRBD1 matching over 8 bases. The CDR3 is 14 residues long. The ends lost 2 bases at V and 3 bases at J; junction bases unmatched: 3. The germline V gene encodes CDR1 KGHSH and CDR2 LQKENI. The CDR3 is CASSPVGQGYEQYF. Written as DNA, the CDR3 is TGTGCCAGCTCACCAGTTGGACAGGGCTACGAGCAGTACTTC.

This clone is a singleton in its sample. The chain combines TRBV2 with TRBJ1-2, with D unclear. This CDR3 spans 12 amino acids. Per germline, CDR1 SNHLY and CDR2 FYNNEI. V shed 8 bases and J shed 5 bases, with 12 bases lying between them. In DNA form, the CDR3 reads TGTGCCAGCCGGGAGCCGGGGTATGGCTACACCTTC. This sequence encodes CASREPGYGYTF.

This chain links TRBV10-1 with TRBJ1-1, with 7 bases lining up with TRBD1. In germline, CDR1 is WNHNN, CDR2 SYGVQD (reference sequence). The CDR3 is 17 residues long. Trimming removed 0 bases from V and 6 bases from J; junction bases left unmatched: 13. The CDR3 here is CASSESVSQGSGAEAFF. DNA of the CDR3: TGCGCCAGCAGTGAGTCGGTCTCACAGGGGTCTGGCGCTGAAGCTTTCTTT.

The CDR3 reads CASSSGTSDTGELFF. The CDR3 DNA reads as TGTGCCAGCAGCTCCGGGACTAGCGACACCGGGGAGCTGTTTTTT. The rearrangement links TRBV7-6 to TRBJ2-2; 10 nucleotides match TRBD2. V shed 4 bases, J shed 3 bases, and the junction held 2 bases outside the gene matches. The length of the CDR3 is 15 residues. Germline CDR1 SGHVS, CDR2 FNYEAQ.

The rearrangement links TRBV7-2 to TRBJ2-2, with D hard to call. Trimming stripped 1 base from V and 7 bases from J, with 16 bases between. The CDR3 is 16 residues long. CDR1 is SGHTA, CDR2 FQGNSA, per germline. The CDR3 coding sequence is TGTGCCAGCAGCTTAGAGGTGACATCCGTGGGCGGGGAGCTGTTTTTT. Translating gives CASSLEVTSVGGELFF.

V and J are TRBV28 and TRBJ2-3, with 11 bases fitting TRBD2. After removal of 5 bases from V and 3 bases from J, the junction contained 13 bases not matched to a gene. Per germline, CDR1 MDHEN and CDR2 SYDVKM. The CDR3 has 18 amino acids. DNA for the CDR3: TGTGCCAGCAGTCCATTAGCGGGGGGGCGAAAAGGGACAGATACGCAGTATTTT. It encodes CASSPLAGGRKGTDTQYF.

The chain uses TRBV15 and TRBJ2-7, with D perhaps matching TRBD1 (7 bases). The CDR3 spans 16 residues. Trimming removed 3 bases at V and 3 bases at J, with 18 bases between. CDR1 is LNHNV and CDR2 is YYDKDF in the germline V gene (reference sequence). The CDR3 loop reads CATSRGLGQANYEQYF. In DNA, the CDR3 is TGTGCCACCAGCAGGGGACTCGGACAGGCCAACTACGAGCAGTACTTC.

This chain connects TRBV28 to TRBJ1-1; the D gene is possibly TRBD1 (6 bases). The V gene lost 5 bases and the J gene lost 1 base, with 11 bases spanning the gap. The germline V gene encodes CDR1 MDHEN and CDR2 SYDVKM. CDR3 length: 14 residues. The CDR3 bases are TGTGCCAGCAGTGCTCGGGGGGCGAACACTGAAGCTTTCTTT. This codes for CASSARGANTEAFF.

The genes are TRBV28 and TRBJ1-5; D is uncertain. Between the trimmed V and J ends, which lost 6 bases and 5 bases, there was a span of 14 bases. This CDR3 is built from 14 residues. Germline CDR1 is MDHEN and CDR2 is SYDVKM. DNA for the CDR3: TGTGCCAGCAGCCACCCCTATAATGATCAGCCCCAGCATTTT. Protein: CASSHPYNDQPQHF.

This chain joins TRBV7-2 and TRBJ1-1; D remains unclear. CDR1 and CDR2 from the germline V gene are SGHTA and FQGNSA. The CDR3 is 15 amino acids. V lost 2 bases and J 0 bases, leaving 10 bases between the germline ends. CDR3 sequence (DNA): TGTGCCAGCAGCTTACTCAGTCTCATGAACACTGAAGCTTTCTTT. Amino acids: CASSLLSLMNTEAFF.

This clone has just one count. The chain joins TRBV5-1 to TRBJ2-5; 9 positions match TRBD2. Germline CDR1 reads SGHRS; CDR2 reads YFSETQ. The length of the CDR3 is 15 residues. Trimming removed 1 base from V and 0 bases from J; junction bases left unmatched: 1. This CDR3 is CASSLLAGHQETQYF. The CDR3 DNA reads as TGCGCCAGCAGCTTGCTAGCGGGGCACCAAGAGACCCAGTACTTC.

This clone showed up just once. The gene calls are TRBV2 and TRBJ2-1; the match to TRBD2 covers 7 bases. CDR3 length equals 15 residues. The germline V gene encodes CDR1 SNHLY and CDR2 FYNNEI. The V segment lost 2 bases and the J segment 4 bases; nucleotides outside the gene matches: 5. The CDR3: CASSEWQRGYNEQFF. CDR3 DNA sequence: TGTGCCAGCAGTGAATGGCAGCGGGGTTACAATGAGCAGTTCTTC. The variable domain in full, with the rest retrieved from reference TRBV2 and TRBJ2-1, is EPEVTQTPSHQVTQMGQEVILRCVPISNHLYFYWYRQILGQKVEFLVSFYNNEISEKSEIFDDQFSVERPDGSNFTLKIRSTKLEDSAMYFCASSEWQRGYNEQFFGPGTRLTVL.

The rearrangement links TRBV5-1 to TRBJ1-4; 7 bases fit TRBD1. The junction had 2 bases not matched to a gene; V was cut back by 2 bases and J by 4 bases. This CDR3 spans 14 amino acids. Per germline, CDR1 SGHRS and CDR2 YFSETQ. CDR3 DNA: TGCGCCAGCAGCTTCGGACAGGTTAATGAAAAACTGTTTTTT. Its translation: CASSFGQVNEKLFF.

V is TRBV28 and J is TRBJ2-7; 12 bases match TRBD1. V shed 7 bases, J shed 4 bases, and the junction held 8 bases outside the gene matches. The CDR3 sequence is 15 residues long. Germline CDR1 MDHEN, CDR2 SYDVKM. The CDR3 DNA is TGTGCCAGCACCCCCGGGACAGGGGGCTTGTACGAGCAGTACTTC. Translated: CASTPGTGGLYEQYF.

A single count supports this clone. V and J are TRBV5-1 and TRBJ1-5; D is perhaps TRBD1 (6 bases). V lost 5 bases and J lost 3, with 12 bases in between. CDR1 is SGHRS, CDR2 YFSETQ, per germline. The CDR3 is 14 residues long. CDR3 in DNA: TGCGCCAGCAGACCTGGGACAAACAATCAGCCCCAGCATTTT. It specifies CASRPGTNNQPQHF.